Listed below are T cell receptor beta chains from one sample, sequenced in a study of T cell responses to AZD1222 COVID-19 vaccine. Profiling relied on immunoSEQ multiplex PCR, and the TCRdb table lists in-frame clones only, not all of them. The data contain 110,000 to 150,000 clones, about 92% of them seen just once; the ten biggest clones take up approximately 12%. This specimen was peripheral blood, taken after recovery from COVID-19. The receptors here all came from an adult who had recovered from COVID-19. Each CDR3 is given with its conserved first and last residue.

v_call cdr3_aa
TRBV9 CASSVRGPGMDEQFF
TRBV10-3 CAISRSLAGVSDTQYF
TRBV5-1 CASSLAATSGYNEQFF
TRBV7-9 CASSPRGDSGNTIYF
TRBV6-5 CASRTGTSGKDTQYF
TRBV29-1 CSVEGGLPSYEQYF
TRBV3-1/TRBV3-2 CASSQFDNSPLHF
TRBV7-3 CASSLSSGGGYTGELFF
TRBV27 CASSFRGQGAPREAAFF
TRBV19 CASRTAPTSGANVLTF
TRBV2 CASIRRGSGANVLTF
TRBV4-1 CASRNIYLRTDTQYF
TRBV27 CASSQRHSNQPQHF
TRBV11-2 CASSSQGADTEAFF
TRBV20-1 CSASRGAEGYTF
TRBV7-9 CASSYSGGSYNEQFF
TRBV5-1 CASSLAVGGTGELFF
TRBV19 CASTRTGAQPQHF
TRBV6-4 CASSDSPGPDTQYF
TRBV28 CASSFGAGVYNEQFF
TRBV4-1 CASSQDAARLAGGGDTGELFF
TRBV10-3 CAISESSVAGEGYTF
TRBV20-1 CSGAGPYEQYF
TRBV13 CASSLGTDWNSYEQYF
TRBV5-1 CASSLEGLAGAETQYF
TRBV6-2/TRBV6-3 CASSYRERKWDQPQHF
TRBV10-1 CASKEGCETQYF
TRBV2 CASSELGLNTEAFF
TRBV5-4 CASSPSGTGNRYEQYF
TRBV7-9 CASSPRTSGYTGELFF
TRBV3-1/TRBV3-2 CASSQEIGPQGYGYTF
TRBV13 CASSRSGVPYGYTF
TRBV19 CASQQGRGEQYF
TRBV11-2 CASSLAGGSHAETQYF
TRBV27 CASSLSEGYGEQYF
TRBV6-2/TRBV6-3 CASSSHQRAYNEQFF
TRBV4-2 CASSQDGGDEQYF
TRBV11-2 CASSPDRLRRTGELFF
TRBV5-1 CASSAGPGGSPLHF
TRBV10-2 CASTLNTGTTYNEQFF
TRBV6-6 CASSYRGSEAFF
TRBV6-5 CASSPPDEQYF
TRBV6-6 CASRPPGQGHNEQFF
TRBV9 CASSVTASSYNEQFF
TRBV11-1 CASSPQENTEAFF
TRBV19 CASSMGGGAGQPQHF